This TCR beta chain was retrieved from a study of T cells in Graves' hyperthyroidism and ophthalmopathy. The germline V and J ends were trimmed by 2 bases and 1 base, with 5 bases remaining between them. The CDR3 is made up of 14 amino acids. Germline-derived CDR1 and CDR2 are SGHVS and FNYEAQ. What was amplified from RNA transcripts were TCR beta CDR3 regions. The primer set for the first-round RT-PCR of the TCR CDR3 was HTBI. Each CDR3 protein is one row after TCRdb ran MiXCR on the multiplex PCR reads. The data show hundreds of thousands of distinct CDR3 sequences, with approximately 14% seen just once and approximately 35% held by the top ten.

This receptor was obtained from a middle-aged woman with Graves' ophthalmopathy. The chain carries TRBV7-6 and TRBJ2-2; tentatively, D is TRBD1 (5 bases). Sequenced input: blood. CDR3: CASSLQGNTGELFF. The CDR3 DNA follows: TGTGCCAGCAGCTTACAGGGGAACACCGGGGAGCTGTTTTTT. Complete variable domain (other parts from reference TRBV7-6 and TRBJ2-2): GAGVSQSPRYKVTKRGQDVALRCDPISGHVSLYWYRQALGQGPEFLTYFNYEAQQDKSGLPNDRFSAERPEGSISTLTIQRTEQRDSAMYRCASSLQGNTGELFFGEGSRLTVL.